This T cell receptor (beta chain) was obtained from a study of cytomegalovirus exposure and HLA in healthy donors (TCRdb year 2017). About the full investigation: An earlier analysis of several hundred of the donors reported 250 to 350 Gb of sequence data and 117 million unique TCR beta sequences obtained from about 200 million T cells. Approximately 310 gigabases of sequencing data and some 85 million unique TCR sequences were included in an early release covering roughly 700 HLA-typed donors. Among the roughly 390 genotyped donors, around 81% belonged to the genetic ancestry cluster associated with self-reported Caucasian donors. The study aimed to test whether cataloging public T cell receptors could reveal signatures of past pathogen exposure. The T cell repertoires of some 700 subjects were profiled by immunosequencing and related to cytomegalovirus serostatus. Along with the roughly 710-subject first cohort, a separate validation cohort of roughly 110 different subjects was used. To predict cytomegalovirus infection status, the study brought together high-throughput TCR immunosequencing, statistical association of individual TCRs with disease status, and machine learning. A later analysis re-examined previously published TCR beta repertoires from just over 650 donors and added high-resolution HLA genotyping to investigate patterns of TCR occurrence. In the later analysis, no new phenotypic data were used to find candidate immune exposures; instead, reliance was placed on TCR beta sequences and their occurrence across donors. An earlier analysis of fewer than 750 of the donors used high-throughput TCR beta sequencing to judge whether each TCR beta V gene segment behaved as functional or pseudogenic. Alongside the repertoire data, information on donor age, sex, ethnicity and CMV serostatus was compiled. A later genetic analysis used genome-wide SNP genotypes for about three fifths of the 666 donors, treating that subset as a discovery cohort. Every discovery cohort repertoire had been produced on one sequencing platform. Class I and class II HLA loci were covered by the typing at four-digit resolution. The number of donors typed differed by locus, with 629-630 for A, B, C, DRB1 and DQB1, roughly 550 for DQA1, approximately 580 for DPA1, and roughly 450 for DPB1. Five DR-DQ haplotypes were treated as single units for association and clustering because of strong linkage in the cohort. Across under 500 genotyped donors of the cohort, an average of approximately 220,000 unique TCR beta nucleotide sequences per donor were sequenced, and approximately 19% of those sequences were non-productive. General study outcomes and caveats: Some IMGT-functional V segments, including TRBV6-2 and TRBV6-3, could not be told apart with the 87-base-pair reads, so those segments were excluded. Broadly in line with IMGT annotations, most TCR beta V segments showed up in productive rearrangements about 87% or about 30% of the time in an earlier analysis of around 600 of the donors. Strong co-occurrence of HLA alleles, especially DR and DQ, made assigning TCR associations to individual alleles difficult. A later analysis found that most CMV-associated TCR beta chains appeared HLA-restricted, with HLA associations seemingly driven largely by CMV exposure. The classifier was reported to diagnose cytomegalovirus status with high specificity and sensitivity in both the original and validation cohorts. In a later genetic analysis, a missense DCLRE1C variant was associated with V-gene and J-gene trimming of TCR beta chains, and the association was replicated in an independent cohort. This cohort had only TCR beta chains sequenced, and the lack of alpha or paired-chain data limited which features could be detected. According to a later analysis, parvovirus B19, influenza, CMV and Epstein-Barr virus appeared linked to several top co-occurrence clusters. A cluster of highly shared sequence variants was judged likely to represent a technical artifact of the sequencing pipeline. Most TCR sequences were seen in very few donors, while some public TCRs were found in many individuals. In a later analysis, the rate of TCR association differed among HLA loci, with DRB1 alleles having the most associated TCRs and HLA-C alleles having the fewest. Fewer than 20 rarely observed V segments, including chromosome 9 orphons, were excluded from the earlier analysis of about 600 of the donors because counts were too low. Because HLA typing was missing for some donors at each locus, association tests included only the typed subset. A later analysis associated about 18,000 TCR beta sequences with specific HLA alleles at a false discovery rate of 0.05. Immune exposure information for the cohort was limited to CMV serostatus. In vitro tests confirmed that a few of the cytomegalovirus-associated TCR beta chains recognize cytomegalovirus antigens. The authors suggested that the approach could potentially be extended to other disease states and immunological phenotypes. According to a later genetic analysis, donors in an Asian-associated ancestry cluster had fewer N-insertions in productive TCRs than the roughly 660-donor mean. Presence/absence analyses assumed roughly uniform sequencing depth across donors, an assumption that may not hold. Correlated functional status among segregating V segments might reflect linkage disequilibrium, but an unknown experimental factor could not be ruled out. A further reported finding was that TCR beta sequences accurately predicted the HLA-A and HLA-B alleles for most subjects in the first cohort. A total of about 180 TCR beta chains were listed by the study as associated with cytomegalovirus. Compared with equally common non-associated chains, HLA-associated TCR beta chains in a later analysis were more clonally expanded and had lower generation probabilities.

Of note for this clone: The target of this receptor is not known. No base-level quality is on record; no much larger clone is a single base apart.

The CDR3 measures 13 amino acids from cysteine to phenylalanine. Only the CDR3 portion is preserved as DNA: 39 bases, with reading frame beginning at the first base. Between the V and J ends, shortened by 4 bases and 2 bases respectively, the junction contains 8 bases. Via the germline V gene (reference sequence), CDR1 is LNHDA and CDR2 SQIVND. The cohort consisted of 666 healthy bone marrow donors. At the time of sampling, all cohort members were nominally healthy, though unrecorded immune exposures were likely present. The donor tested CMV seropositive and was one of the 289 seropositive cohort members. A peripheral blood sample was provided by each donor, and peripheral blood mononuclear cells were used for TCR beta sequencing. The Qiagen DNeasy Blood Extraction Kit was used to extract genomic DNA from the blood cell samples. To prepare the library, the immunoSEQ multiplex PCR assay was applied. The multiplex PCR relied on a mix of 60 forward primers for TCR Vbeta segments and 13 reverse primers for TCR Jbeta segments. Amplification of the CDR3 region of rearranged TCR beta genes was performed with a multiplex PCR assay on genomic DNA. The amplified TCR beta libraries were sequenced on the Illumina HiSeq System as 87-base-pair reads. The original pipeline was this. A later analysis tallied 80 million to 95 million unique TCR beta chains across the 640 or so repertoires, and some 10 million of those chains were shared by two or more donors. A nearest-neighbor algorithm error-corrected the raw reads and collapsed the reads into unique sequences, merging closely related sequences to remove PCR and sequencing errors. Alignment of CDR3 sequences to IMGT reference sequences was used to assign V, D and J gene segments. Each retained sequence needed at least a six-nucleotide match to both a V gene segment and a J gene segment. Rearrangements were classified as productive when the CDR3 lacked stop codons and remained in frame with V and J, and all other rearrangements were classified as non-productive. Following IMGT convention, CDR3 was defined as the stretch from the second conserved V-encoded cysteine to the conserved J-encoded phenylalanine. The earlier analysis of 500 to 750 of the donors excluded any sequence lacking an unambiguous match to a single V gene segment. In an earlier analysis of several hundred of the donors, V segments were called functional above 56.7% productive rearrangements and were called segregating when the between-donor standard deviation exceeded 5%. A statistical classification framework was built to diagnose cytomegalovirus status from the catalog of TCR beta chain sequences. In a later analysis, TCR nucleotide sequences were compared against IMGT/GENE-DB human TR gene sequences so that V and J genes could be assigned. The TCRdist pipeline was used in a later analysis to assign CDR3 sequences and most-parsimonious VDJ recombination scenarios. A later analysis defined each TCR beta chain by its CDR3 amino acid sequence plus V-gene family, and excluded reads lacking a unique V-gene family. To address suspected cross-contamination and a sequencing artifact, a later analysis removed 592 highly shared, low-generation-probability nucleotide sequences. In a later analysis, a clonal expansion index for each public chain was calculated from normalized within-repertoire ranks of inferred template counts. In a later analysis, generation probabilities were computed with a VDJ recombination model fitted to out-of-frame rearrangements, and the resulting probabilities were checked against IGoR. In a later analysis, hypergeometric tests were used to score TCR-TCR, TCR-HLA and TCR-CMV co-occurrence, with a repertoire-size bias correction applied to TCR pairs. False discovery rates were estimated in a later analysis by permuting HLA or CMV assignments 20 times. In a later analysis, co-occurring TCRs were grouped using DBSCAN, with TCRdist sequence similarity added in when clustering inside HLA-allele-positive subsets. Co-occurrence clustering excluded repertoires with fewer than 30,000 or more than 120,000 public chains, plus five with anomalous nucleotide sharing. The table comes from immuneACCESS by way of TCRdb, which keeps in-frame sequences with V and J called. Part of the clones is missing from these tables; in studies checked, under half for an unresolved V gene and the rest for unknown reasons. V, J and clone size derive from that table, while D and trimming were established from the DNA sequence. The sample table lists more than 80,000 clones, roughly 82% of them with a count of one. The ten largest account for around 3% of the sample.

The V and J genes are TRBV19 and TRBJ1-1; no confident D gene assignment can be made. The source material was PBMCs. This TCR was sampled from a male donor in good health and CMV-seropositive. The DNA sequence reads TGTGCCAGTAGTACGTGGAGTAACACTGAAGCTTTCTTT. Protein translation: CASSTWSNTEAFF. When the CDR3 is completed using the reference TRBV19 and TRBJ1-1 genes on either side, the full variable domain is DGGITQSPKYLFRKEGQNVTLSCEQNLNHDAMYWYRQDPGQGLRLIYYSQIVNDFQKGDIAEGYSVSREKKESFPLTVTSAQKNPTAFYLCASSTWSNTEAFFGQGTRLTVV.